The 16 T cell receptor beta chains below come from one sample, sequenced in a study of blood T cell repertoires in COVID-19. The protocol was immunoSEQ multiplex PCR, while the TCRdb copy is restricted to in-frame clones and leaves out a portion. Of about 440,000 clones detected, approximately 90% appear once; the ten largest clones hold approximately 2%. Sequenced: PBMCs or T cells enriched from blood (not recorded which). The origin of the receptors is a woman younger than 30 with acute COVID-19.

This clone has just one count. V usage is TRBV3-1 (or the pseudogene TRBV3-2) and J usage is TRBJ1-2, with TRBD1 matching 12 bases. Germline CDR1 reads LGHDT; CDR2 reads YNNKEL (reference sequence). The V segment lost 3 bases and the J segment 8 bases; nucleotides outside the gene matches: 7. The CDR3 consists of 15 residues. In DNA form, the CDR3 reads TGTGCCAGCAGCCAGGTCACCGGGACAGGGGGCGGCTACACCTTC. This sequence encodes CASSQVTGTGGGYTF.

The chain carries TRBV13 and TRBJ2-1; unclear D gene. From germline, CDR1 is PRHDT and CDR2 FYEKMQ (reference sequence). The V end was cut by 3 bases, the J end by 4 bases, with 7 bases between. This CDR3 has 13 amino acids. CDR3 in DNA: TGTGCCAGCAGCTTGTCCTATTACAATGAGCAGTTCTTC. Protein: CASSLSYYNEQFF.

This rearrangement joins TRBV6-2 or TRBV6-3 to TRBJ1-2; tentative D call: TRBD1 (5 bases). Germline V gene data show CDR1 as MNHEY and CDR2 as SVGEGT. The CDR3 covers 16 residues. V was trimmed by 6 bases and J by 1 base, leaving 18 bases between them. The CDR3 here is CASSTSRGKVNYGYTF. The DNA of the CDR3 is TGTGCCAGCAGCACCAGCCGGGGGAAGGTTAACTATGGCTACACCTTC.

This chain uses TRBV19 with TRBJ1-2, with D possibly being TRBD1 (5 bases). With 7 bases removed from V and 7 bases from J, the gap between germline ends came to 16 bases. This CDR3 has 13 amino acids. CDR1 is LNHDA, CDR2 SQIVND, per germline (reference sequence). The CDR3 loop is CASKAGSLRGYTF. The CDR3 DNA is TGTGCCAGTAAGGCAGGGTCTCTTCGTGGCTACACCTTC. Together with reference TRBV19 and TRBJ1-2, the CDR3 gives the full variable domain: DGGITQSPKYLFRKEGQNVTLSCEQNLNHDAMYWYRQDPGQGLRLIYYSQIVNDFQKGDIAEGYSVSREKKESFPLTVTSAQKNPTAFYLCASKAGSLRGYTFGSGTRLTVV.

The chain uses TRBV7-9 and TRBJ2-3, with TRBD1 matching 7 bases. Germline-derived CDR1 and CDR2 are SEHNR and FQNEAQ (reference sequence). The ends lost 8 bases at V and 3 bases at J; junction bases unmatched: 5. The CDR3 totals 13 residues. The CDR3: CASGSGQTDTQYF. Here the CDR3 DNA reads TGTGCCAGCGGATCGGGACAGACAGATACGCAGTATTTT.

The chain uses TRBV18 and TRBJ2-5; D unresolved. CDR3 length: 12 amino acids. V lost 8 bases and J lost 5, with 12 bases in between. CDR1 KGHSH and CDR2 LQKENI come from the germline V gene. CDR3 nucleotide sequence: TGTGCCAGCCAACAGACCCGGGAGACCCAGTACTTC. Encoded protein: CASQQTRETQYF.

The chain recombines TRBV28 with TRBJ2-7, with 7 bases matching TRBD1. Unmatched junction bases numbered 9, after V lost 6 bases and J lost 4 bases. Germline V gene data show CDR1 as MDHEN and CDR2 as SYDVKM. The CDR3 runs 14 residues. In DNA form, the CDR3 reads TGTGCCAGCAGGTACAACAGGGGTTTATACGAGCAGTACTTC. Translation gives CASRYNRGLYEQYF. The full variable domain, completed using reference TRBV28 and TRBJ2-7, is DVKVTQSSRYLVKRTGEKVFLECVQDMDHENMFWYRQDPGLGLRLIYFSYDVKMKEKGDIPEGYSVSREKKERFSLILESASTNQTSMYLCASRYNRGLYEQYFGPGTRLTVT.

This clone was recorded a few times. This chain connects TRBV10-3 to TRBJ2-7, with 7 bases lining up with TRBD2. The CDR3 runs 15 residues. Germline CDR1 and CDR2: ENHRY and SYGVKD. With 3 bases clipped from V and 6 bases from J, the junction kept 11 bases outside the gene matches. CDR3 sequence reads: CAISDPGLDAIEQYF. CDR3 DNA: TGTGCCATCAGTGACCCCGGACTAGATGCGATCGAGCAGTACTTC.

The V and J genes are TRBV19 and TRBJ1-4; D is possibly TRBD1 (5 bases). Germline values: CDR1 LNHDA, CDR2 SQIVND (reference sequence). Between the trimmed V and J ends, which lost 5 bases and 8 bases, there was a span of 15 bases. This CDR3 has 14 residues. The CDR3 DNA is TGTGCCAGTAGTCACCGGGACTGGGAAGAAAAACTGTTTTTT. It yields the protein CASSHRDWEEKLFF.

A single count supports this clone. The rearrangement uses TRBV11-2 and TRBJ1-2, with D unresolved. This CDR3 region has 13 residues. Trimming removed 0 bases at V and 7 bases at J, with 9 bases between. Looked up from germline, CDR1 is SGHAT and CDR2 is FQNNGV. CDR3 residues: CASSLEAGSGYTF. CDR3 coding DNA: TGTGCCAGCAGCTTAGAGGCAGGTAGTGGCTACACCTTC.

V usage is TRBV18 and J usage is TRBJ1-2; TRBD1 agrees at 7 bases. This CDR3 spans 14 amino acids. After removal of 3 bases from V and 3 bases from J, the junction contained 4 bases not matched to a gene. Germline-derived CDR1 and CDR2 are KGHSH and LQKENI. The chain's CDR3 is CASSPRQGDYGYTF. The CDR3 DNA sequence: TGTGCCAGCTCACCGCGACAGGGAGACTATGGCTACACCTTC.

V and J are TRBV2 and TRBJ1-5, with 7 bases aligning to TRBD1. V lost 6 bases, J lost 3 bases, and 2 bases stayed unmatched. Germline loops: CDR1 SNHLY, CDR2 FYNNEI. The CDR3 covers 13 residues. The CDR3 DNA is TGTGCCAGCAGAAGGGGGCCCAATCAGCCCCAGCATTTT. This sequence encodes CASRRGPNQPQHF. Full variable domain (rest looked up from reference TRBV2 and TRBJ1-5): EPEVTQTPSHQVTQMGQEVILRCVPISNHLYFYWYRQILGQKVEFLVSFYNNEISEKSEIFDDQFSVERPDGSNFTLKIRSTKLEDSAMYFCASRRGPNQPQHFGDGTRLSIL.

The chain carries TRBV19 and TRBJ2-1, with 7 nucleotides matching TRBD2. V shed 5 bases, J shed 0 bases, and the junction held 4 bases outside the gene matches. The CDR3 loop spans 15 amino acids. CDR1 is LNHDA and CDR2 is SQIVND in the germline V gene (reference sequence). The CDR3 DNA sequence: TGTGCCAGTAGTCCCGGGGGGTACTCCTACAATGAGCAGTTCTTC. This translates into CASSPGGYSYNEQFF.

This chain uses TRBV27 with TRBJ2-7; tentatively, D is TRBD2 (6 bases). Germline CDR1 and CDR2: MNHEY and SMNVEV (reference sequence). Trimming pared 8 bases from V and 4 bases from J, leaving 18 bases between. This CDR3 has 14 amino acids. CDR3 amino acids: CASALGGARYEQYF. The CDR3 coding sequence is TGTGCCAGCGCCCTGGGGGGAGCTCGTTACGAGCAGTACTTC.

This clone appeared a single time. The rearrangement links TRBV10-3 to TRBJ2-3, with TRBD2 matching over 9 bases. This CDR3 region has 14 residues. From germline, CDR1 is ENHRY and CDR2 SYGVKD. Trimming took 7 bases from V and 4 from J; bases not matched to a gene: 6. The CDR3 loop is CAITGTSTADTQYF. CDR3 nucleotides: TGTGCCATCACCGGGACTAGCACCGCAGATACGCAGTATTTT.

The chain is built from TRBV3-1 (or the pseudogene TRBV3-2) and TRBJ2-5, with D perhaps matching TRBD2 (7 bases). In germline, CDR1 is LGHDT, CDR2 YNNKEL (reference sequence). The CDR3 sequence is 14 residues long. V was clipped by 4 bases and J by 5 bases, with 14 bases between them. The CDR3: CASSRGGAGETQYF. The CDR3 nucleotides read TGTGCCAGCAGCCGGGGGGGGGCCGGTGAGACCCAGTACTTC.